The 21 T cell receptor beta chains reported below all come from one sample, sequenced in a study of blood T cells in healthy people across ages. Using a J-beta primer mix together with a sample-barcoded 5' primer, a second PCR was run for about 6 to 12 cycles. MiXCR, run by TCRdb on the 5' RACE reads, gives a single entry per CDR3 protein. The data show about 640,000 distinct CDR3 sequences, 45% to 65% seen once. Sequenced material: blood. All receptors come from a man in his sixties in good health.

This chain joins TRBV5-1 and TRBJ2-3, with 7 bases lining up with TRBD2. The CDR3 consists of 13 residues. CDR1 is SGHRS and CDR2 is YFSETQ in the germline V gene. The V gene end was trimmed by 4 bases and the J gene end by 5 bases; junction bases not matched to a gene: 4. CDR3 DNA: TGCGCCAGCAGCAGGACTAGTGTAGATACGCAGTATTTT. Translated, it gives CASSRTSVDTQYF.

This chain joins TRBV27 and TRBJ2-3; 10 bases map to TRBD1. CDR1 and CDR2 (germline): MNHEY, SMNVEV (reference sequence). Trimming at V came to 2 bases and at J to 6 bases, leaving 5 bases not matched to a gene. This CDR3 is 15 amino acids long. The CDR3 sequence is CASSLRDRGGDTQYF. The CDR3 DNA sequence: TGTGCCAGCAGTTTAAGGGACAGGGGCGGCGATACGCAGTATTTT.

The chain is built from TRBV7-8 and TRBJ2-1, with D maybe TRBD2 (5 bases). Deletions cut 8 bases from V and 5 bases from J, with 16 bases between. Germline V lookup: CDR1 SGHVS, CDR2 FQNEAQ. The CDR3 is made up of 14 amino acids. The CDR3 sequence: CASGRGRNNNEQFF. CDR3 DNA sequence: TGTGCCAGCGGCCGAGGGCGGAACAACAATGAGCAGTTCTTC.

This sequence joins TRBV20-1 and TRBJ2-5; 8 bases are shared with TRBD2. With V trimmed by 6 bases and J by 2 bases, 5 bases remained unmatched. The CDR3 is 13 amino acids. The germline V gene has CDR1 DFQATT and CDR2 SNEGSKA (reference sequence). The CDR3 sequence is CSAHGGVQETQYF. The CDR3 DNA reads as TGCAGTGCCCACGGGGGGGTACAAGAGACCCAGTACTTC.

J is TRBJ2-2 and V is TRBV5-6; 11 nucleotides agree with TRBD1. Per germline, CDR1 SGHDT and CDR2 YYEEEE. The CDR3 sequence is 14 residues long. Germline trimming cut 4 bases from V and 9 bases from J; bases unmatched to any gene: 5. The DNA for the CDR3 is TGTGCCAGCAGCCAAGGACAGGGGGCGAGGGAGCTGTTTTTT. Amino acid sequence: CASSQGQGARELFF.

This clonotype has just a few counts. The gene calls are TRBV20-1 and TRBJ2-1, with 8 bases lining up with TRBD2. CDR3 length equals 14 residues. Per the germline V gene, CDR1 is DFQATT and CDR2 is SNEGSKA (reference sequence). With 2 bases clipped from V and 10 bases from J, the junction kept 10 bases outside the gene matches. The CDR3 spells CSARPVQAGDEQFF. The CDR3 nucleotides are TGCAGTGCTAGACCCGTGCAAGCGGGGGACGAGCAGTTCTTC.

The V gene is TRBV27, the J gene TRBJ2-1; TRBD2 is a possible D gene (5 bases). CDR3 length: 14 amino acids. Germline loops: CDR1 MNHEY, CDR2 SMNVEV (reference sequence). The V gene lost 5 bases and the J gene lost 2 bases, with 10 bases spanning the gap. DNA of the CDR3: TGTGCCAGCAGTAGGACTTTCCCCTACAATGAGCAGTTCTTC. Protein: CASSRTFPYNEQFF.

CDR3 in amino acids: CASSVSSRAPLHF. The DNA of the CDR3 is TGTGCCAGCAGCGTTTCCAGTCGGGCACCCCTCCACTTT. V and J are TRBV7-2 and TRBJ1-6; D not resolved. Trimming pared 5 bases from V and 11 bases from J, leaving 13 bases between. This CDR3 region has 13 residues. Germline V lookup: CDR1 SGHTA, CDR2 FQGNSA. The full variable domain, completed using reference TRBV7-2 and TRBJ1-6, is GAGVSQSPSNKVTEKGKDVELRCDPISGHTALYWYRQSLGQGLEFLIYFQGNSAPDKSGLPSDRFSAERTGGSVSTLTIQRTQQEDSAVYLCASSVSSRAPLHFGNGTRLTVT.

The J gene is TRBJ2-1, the V gene TRBV28, with a possible D match to TRBD1 (6 bases). This CDR3 has 17 residues. Germline CDR1 is MDHEN and CDR2 is SYDVKM. Trimming shortened V by 2 bases and J by 0 bases, and 14 bases separated the two germline ends. The CDR3 loop reads CASSLLWAGDSYNEQFF. CDR3 sequence (DNA): TGTGCCAGCAGTTTACTCTGGGCAGGGGACTCCTACAATGAGCAGTTCTTC.

This chain uses TRBV15 with TRBJ1-2; 8 bases match TRBD1. This CDR3 has 15 residues. The germline CDR1 and CDR2 sequences are LNHNV and YYDKDF (reference sequence). Losses at the gene ends were 4 bases for V and 1 base for J; bases not matched to a gene: 5. The CDR3 bases are TGTGCCACCAGCACTAACAGGGGGGTTAACTATGGCTACACCTTC. It codes for CATSTNRGVNYGYTF.

Worth noting for this clonotype: Germline is not matched at one junction end, which may reflect a read error. V and J are TRBV5-1 and TRBJ2-7, with TRBD2 as a possible D gene (5 bases). The germline V gene has CDR1 SGHRS and CDR2 YFSETQ. CDR3 length: 14 amino acids. In nucleotides, the CDR3 is TGTGCCAGCAGTTTGGAGGATAGCTCCTACGAGCAGTACTTC. This encodes CASSLEDSSYEQYF.

The chain couples TRBV30 to TRBJ1-2, with D perhaps matching TRBD1 (6 bases). The CDR3 has 12 amino acids. CDR1 GTSNPN and CDR2 SVGIG come from the germline V gene (reference sequence). The germline V and J ends were trimmed by 2 bases and 7 bases, with 11 bases remaining between them. The CDR3 nucleotides are TGTGCCTGGAGTAGACAGGAGATTGGCTACACCTTC. Protein: CAWSRQEIGYTF.

This clonotype has just a few counts. V usage is TRBV20-1 and J usage is TRBJ2-3, with 8 positions matching TRBD2. Per germline, CDR1 DFQATT and CDR2 SNEGSKA (reference sequence). The CDR3 covers 18 residues. J lost 7 bases, V lost 2 bases, and 20 bases had no gene match. The DNA of the CDR3 is TGCAGTGCTAGAACCCCAGAGAGCGGGGGCCCCCCAGGGTATACGCAGTATTTT. It codes for CSARTPESGGPPGYTQYF.

The V gene is TRBV5-5, the J gene TRBJ2-5, with unresolved D. Trimming cost V 4 bases and J 8 bases, with 24 bases left between them. The CDR3 is 16 amino acids. The V gene's germline CDR1 is SGHKS and CDR2 YYEKEE (reference sequence). CDR3 nucleotides: TGTGCCAGCAGCCCAGCAGACGTCGTGCCCAAAGGTACCCAGTACTTC. Residues: CASSPADVVPKGTQYF.

The chain is built from TRBV5-1 and TRBJ1-2; D is possibly TRBD1 (5 bases). Germline-derived CDR1 and CDR2 are SGHRS and YFSETQ. V was cut by 5 bases and J by 0 bases, with 14 bases left in between. The CDR3 contains 15 residues. CDR3 sequence (DNA): TGCGCCAGCAGGAAAAGGGACGGAACTAACTATGGCTACACCTTC. This sequence encodes CASRKRDGTNYGYTF.

This chain uses TRBV4-1 with TRBJ2-3; a possible D gene is TRBD1 (6 bases). The V end was cut by 0 bases, the J end by 1 base, with 17 bases between. The CDR3 spans 18 residues. CDR1 is MGHRA, CDR2 YSYEKL, per germline. Written as DNA, the CDR3 is TGCGCCAGCAGCCAAGATCGGGGATGGGGGCGGGGCACAGATACGCAGTATTTT. Its translation: CASSQDRGWGRGTDTQYF.

V usage is TRBV20-1 and J usage is TRBJ2-3, with 8 nucleotides matching TRBD2. Per germline, CDR1 DFQATT and CDR2 SNEGSKA (reference sequence). The CDR3 contains 12 residues. The CDR3 reads CRAGVSTDTQYF. CDR3 nucleotide sequence: TGCAGAGCGGGGGTGAGCACAGATACGCAGTATTTT.

This rearrangement joins TRBV5-1 to TRBJ1-4; D call uncertain. Trimming removed 1 base from V and 8 bases from J, with 12 bases in between. The CDR3 consists of 14 residues. The V gene's germline CDR1 is SGHRS and CDR2 YFSETQ. Here the CDR3 reads CASSLSLADEKLFF. In DNA form, the CDR3 reads TGCGCCAGCAGCTTGAGCCTGGCGGACGAAAAACTGTTTTTT. The full variable domain, its missing parts supplied by reference TRBV5-1 and TRBJ1-4, is KAGVTQTPRYLIKTRGQQVTLSCSPISGHRSVSWYQQTPGQGLQFLFEYFSETQRNKGNFPGRFSGRQFSNSRSEMNVSTLELGDSALYLCASSLSLADEKLFFGSGTQLSVL.

Turning to this clonotype: Sequence at one end of the junction differs from germline and may be a read error. The chain joins TRBV2 to TRBJ1-1; the D is unclear. CDR1 is SNHLY and CDR2 is FYNNEI in the germline V gene. CDR3 length: 15 residues. As DNA, the CDR3 is TGTGCCGGCAGTGCTCACTCAGGTCGGAACACTGAAGCTTTCTTT. This translates into CAGSAHSGRNTEAFF. The entire variable domain, with the rest obtained from reference TRBV2 and TRBJ1-1, is as follows: EPEVTQTPSHQVTQMGQEVILRCVPISNHLYFYWYRQILGQKVEFLVSFYNNEISEKSEIFDDQFSVERPDGSNFTLKIRSTKLEDSAMYFCAGSAHSGRNTEAFFGQGTRLTVV.

This clonotype was recorded a few times. The V call is TRBV5-1, the J call TRBJ2-6; D is possibly TRBD1 (6 bases). The CDR3 is made up of 18 amino acids. CDR1 and CDR2 (germline): SGHRS, YFSETQ. V was cut by 4 bases and J by 1 base, with 18 bases left in between. CDR3 nucleotide sequence: TGCGCCAGCAGCCGCCGTCCTCGGCAGGGGTCTGGGGCCAACGTCCTGACTTTC. As protein: CASSRRPRQGSGANVLTF.

The gene calls are TRBV5-5 and TRBJ2-3, with 10 positions matching TRBD2. After removal of 4 bases from V and 1 base from J, the junction contained 12 bases not matched to a gene. The CDR3 has 18 residues. Germline loops: CDR1 SGHKS, CDR2 YYEKEE (reference sequence). The CDR3, as DNA: TGTGCCAGCAGCCCCCCAAATTTAGCGGGGGGAGGCACAGATACGCAGTATTTT. Protein sequence: CASSPPNLAGGGTDTQYF.